These 23 T cell receptor beta chains were all obtained from the same sample, sequenced in a study of shared clonotypes between healthy human individuals. Generated by immunoSEQ multiplex PCR, the TCRdb table keeps only in-frame clones and is missing some. The sample shows some 1,600,000 clones, approximately 98% of them seen only once. Sample: naive CD4+ T cells sorted from blood. Sample subset: CD45RA+ positively selected. Receptors were obtained from a man aged 30 to 45 in good health.

V is TRBV25-1 and J is TRBJ1-4; no definite D call. The V gene lost 6 bases and the J gene lost 2 bases, with 10 bases spanning the gap. Germline assignment: CDR1 MGHDK and CDR2 SYGVNS. CDR3 length equals 14 residues. The CDR3 loop reads CASSPVVTNEKLFF. The CDR3 bases are TGTGCCAGCAGCCCGGTTGTCACTAATGAAAAACTGTTTTTT. Filled out from reference TRBV25-1 and TRBJ1-4, the complete variable domain reads EADIYQTPRYLVIGTGKKITLECSQTMGHDKMYWYQQDPGMELHLIHYSYGVNSTEKGDLSSESTVSRIRTEHFPLTLESARPSHTSQYLCASSPVVTNEKLFFGSGTQLSVL.

This chain links TRBV28 with TRBJ2-3; D may be TRBD2 (5 bases). The length of the CDR3 is 15 residues. The germline V and J ends were trimmed by 3 bases and 4 bases, with 14 bases remaining between them. Germline V gene data show CDR1 as MDHEN and CDR2 as SYDVKM. CDR3 in DNA: TGTGCCAGCAGTTTCGGGCTAGCCCGTCCAGATACGCAGTATTTT. Its protein is CASSFGLARPDTQYF.

The CDR3 reads CASSRDSYSNQPQHF. The CDR3 coding sequence is TGTGCCAGCTCACGGGACAGTTATAGCAATCAGCCCCAGCATTTT. The J gene is TRBJ1-5, the V gene TRBV18; TRBD1 aligns across 7 bases. This CDR3 is 15 amino acids long. V shed 4 bases and J 0 bases; nucleotides not matched to a gene: 3. CDR1 and CDR2 (germline): KGHSH, LQKENI.

This clone came up once. The chain couples TRBV28 to TRBJ2-2; no definite D call. CDR3 size: 10 residues. CDR1 MDHEN and CDR2 SYDVKM come from the germline V gene. V lost 8 bases and J lost 7, with 5 bases in between. The CDR3 coding sequence is TGTGCCAGCGGAGTCGGGGAGCTGTTTTTT. It translates to CASGVGELFF.

Remarks on this clone: This CDR3 is also generated by other DNA sequences in the sample. The gene calls are TRBV5-1 and TRBJ2-3; TRBD1 matches 7 bases. CDR3 size: 15 residues. Germline V gene sequence: CDR1 SGHRS, CDR2 YFSETQ. The J segment lost 0 bases and the V segment lost 2 bases, leaving 3 bases of the junction unmatched. CDR3 nucleotide sequence: TGCGCCAGCAGCTTAGGGACAGCCAGCACAGATACGCAGTATTTT. Translating gives CASSLGTASTDTQYF.

The count of this clone is one. This chain's CDR3 is CASSPRLAGDLEQYF. DNA of the CDR3: TGTGCCAGCTCTCCTAGACTAGCGGGAGACCTCGAGCAGTACTTC. The V and J genes are TRBV18 and TRBJ2-7, with 12 bases that match TRBD2. The CDR3 loop spans 15 amino acids. J was trimmed by 6 bases and V by 6 bases; bases with no gene match: 9. In germline, CDR1 is KGHSH, CDR2 LQKENI.

This sequence joins TRBV5-1 and TRBJ2-1, with 11 nucleotides matching TRBD1. Germline V gene lookup returns CDR1 SGHRS and CDR2 YFSETQ. CDR3 size: 14 residues. The V and J ends lost 7 bases and 5 bases, in that order; junction bases with no gene match: 5. This chain's CDR3 is CASHRTGGHNEQFF. The CDR3 bases are TGCGCCAGCCATAGGACAGGGGGCCACAATGAGCAGTTCTTC.

CDR3 DNA: TGTGCCAGTAGCCTCCGGGGCTCCGTGTACCAAGAGACCCAGTACTTC. It is translated as CASSLRGSVYQETQYF. V is TRBV19 and J is TRBJ2-5, with D perhaps matching TRBD1 or TRBD2 (5 bases each). This CDR3 is 16 amino acids long. Trimming took off 6 bases at V and 0 bases at J, with 17 bases between the two ends. Germline V lookup: CDR1 LNHDA, CDR2 SQIVND (reference sequence). The variable domain in full, with the rest retrieved from reference TRBV19 and TRBJ2-5, is DGGITQSPKYLFRKEGQNVTLSCEQNLNHDAMYWYRQDPGQGLRLIYYSQIVNDFQKGDIAEGYSVSREKKESFPLTVTSAQKNPTAFYLCASSLRGSVYQETQYFGPGTRLLVL.

J is TRBJ2-5 and V is TRBV6-6, with D perhaps assigned TRBD1 or TRBD2 (5 bases each). Germline-derived CDR1 and CDR2 are MNHNY and SVGAGI (reference sequence). The germline V and J ends were trimmed by 6 bases and 1 base, with 15 bases remaining between them. The CDR3 is made up of 15 amino acids. CDR3 in DNA: TGTGCCAGCAGGAGCCTCGGGACGGTCCAAGAGACCCAGTACTTC. It yields the protein CASRSLGTVQETQYF.

The genes are TRBV6-5 and TRBJ2-7, with TRBD2 as a possible D gene (6 bases). CDR3 length equals 15 residues. Looked up from germline, CDR1 is MNHEY and CDR2 is SVGAGI. V was clipped by 2 bases and J by 6 bases, with 17 bases between them. DNA for the CDR3: TGTGCCAGCAGTTACCTCGGGGGTTTTGTAGGCGAGCAGTACTTC. Amino acids: CASSYLGGFVGEQYF.

V gene TRBV18 combines with J gene TRBJ2-1, with D possibly TRBD2 on 5 matching bases. Germline V gene data show CDR1 as KGHSH and CDR2 as LQKENI. The CDR3 covers 16 residues. V was pared by 3 bases and J by 7 bases, with 19 bases between. This chain's CDR3 is CASSPSGWRVRNEQFF. The CDR3 coding sequence is TGTGCCAGCTCACCTTCGGGATGGCGCGTTAGGAATGAGCAGTTCTTC.

This clone was counted a single time. This sequence joins TRBV6-5 and TRBJ1-2; D is unclear. CDR1 MNHEY and CDR2 SVGAGI come from the germline V gene. The V end lost 0 bases, the J end lost 6 bases, and 11 bases lay between the germline ends. This CDR3 has 14 amino acids. The CDR3 here is CASSYSTGRHGYTF. Here the CDR3 DNA reads TGTGCCAGCAGTTACTCGACGGGAAGGCATGGCTACACCTTC.

The rearrangement links TRBV28 to TRBJ2-1; 12 bases line up with TRBD2. Trimming removed 4 bases from V and 6 bases from J; junction bases left unmatched: 4. CDR3 length equals 15 residues. Germline V gives CDR1 MDHEN, CDR2 SYDVKM. The CDR3 DNA reads as TGTGCCAGCAGTTCTGGACTAGCGGGAAGCAATGAGCAGTTCTTC. This encodes CASSSGLAGSNEQFF.

The V and J genes are TRBV27 and TRBJ1-3; D is unclear. The CDR3 length is 13 residues. Germline V gene sequence: CDR1 MNHEY, CDR2 SMNVEV (reference sequence). V lost 0 bases and J 4 bases, leaving 4 bases between the germline ends. This chain's CDR3 is CASSLSLGNTIYF. The CDR3 DNA reads TGTGCCAGCAGTTTATCGTTGGGAAACACCATATATTTT.

The chain recombines TRBV11-2 with TRBJ2-1, with 13 bases that match TRBD2. This CDR3 contains 19 residues. The J segment lost 8 bases and the V segment lost 3 bases, leaving 16 bases of the junction unmatched. Looked up from germline, CDR1 is SGHAT and CDR2 is FQNNGV. The chain's CDR3 is CASSFQLAGGPRVGDEQFF. The CDR3 DNA sequence: TGTGCCAGCAGCTTCCAACTAGCGGGAGGGCCCAGGGTCGGGGATGAGCAGTTCTTC. The full variable domain, rest sourced from reference TRBV11-2 and TRBJ2-1, is EAGVAQSPRYKIIEKRQSVAFWCNPISGHATLYWYQQILGQGPKLLIQFQNNGVVDDSQLPKDRFSAERLKGVDSTLKIQPAKLEDSAVYLCASSFQLAGGPRVGDEQFFGPGTRLTVL.

The chain employs TRBV25-1 and TRBJ2-3; 8 bases align to TRBD2. The germline V gene has CDR1 MGHDK and CDR2 SYGVNS. Germline trimming cut 6 bases from V and 6 bases from J; bases unmatched to any gene: 11. This CDR3 contains 15 residues. The CDR3 reads CASRSTSVRTDTQYF. Here the CDR3 DNA reads TGTGCCAGCAGATCGACTAGCGTAAGGACGGATACGCAGTATTTT.

For this clone: Other nucleotide sequences from this sample produce the same CDR3. V usage is TRBV18 and J usage is TRBJ2-7, with a possible D match to TRBD1 (5 bases). Between the trimmed V and J ends, which lost 0 bases and 3 bases, there was a span of 6 bases. The CDR3 contains 13 residues. Germline CDR1 KGHSH, CDR2 LQKENI. CDR3 nucleotide sequence: TGTGCCAGCTCACCACCAGGGGACTACGAGCAGTACTTC. Translation gives CASSPPGDYEQYF.

The chain uses TRBV10-3 and TRBJ2-1, with TRBD2 matching 13 bases. Looked up from germline, CDR1 is ENHRY and CDR2 is SYGVKD. V dropped 7 bases and J dropped 9; count of bases not matched to a gene: 9. The CDR3 consists of 15 residues. The CDR3, as DNA: TGTGCCATCAAGCCTGGACTAGCGGGAGTTTTTGAGCAGTTCTTC. This gives the protein CAIKPGLAGVFEQFF.

The rearrangement joins TRBV13 to TRBJ2-3, with D uncertain. Germline V gene sequence: CDR1 PRHDT, CDR2 FYEKMQ (reference sequence). CDR3 length: 16 residues. Trimming removed 5 bases at V and 1 base at J, with 16 bases between. In nucleotides, the CDR3 is TGTGCCAGCAGCCCCACTGGGCTAGTAGGCACAGATACGCAGTATTTT. Protein sequence: CASSPTGLVGTDTQYF.

This chain uses TRBV7-2 with TRBJ2-7; 7 bases match TRBD2. Germline V gene sequence: CDR1 SGHTA, CDR2 FQGNSA. V gave up 5 bases and J gave up 2 bases; unmatched junction bases: 6. This CDR3 is built from 14 residues. As DNA, the CDR3 is TGTGCCAGCAGCCTATGGGGACTAACCTACGAGCAGTACTTC. Protein: CASSLWGLTYEQYF.

The chain uses TRBV20-1 and TRBJ2-7; D unclear. The CDR3 has 11 amino acids. Germline V gene sequence: CDR1 DFQATT, CDR2 SNEGSKA (reference sequence). Trimming pared 2 bases from V and 9 bases from J, leaving 11 bases between. This chain's CDR3 is CSARPDGGQYF. CDR3 coding DNA: TGCAGTGCTAGACCCGATGGTGGGCAGTACTTC.

The chain recombines TRBV30 with TRBJ1-5, with a tentative D call TRBD1 (5 bases). V was clipped by 0 bases and J by 0 bases, with 18 bases between them. The CDR3 is made up of 18 amino acids. CDR1 is GTSNPN and CDR2 is SVGIG in the germline V gene (reference sequence). DNA of the CDR3: TGTGCCTGGAGTGTAGAAAGGGGACCTTCAATTAGCAATCAGCCCCAGCATTTT. It codes for CAWSVERGPSISNQPQHF.

The chain uses TRBV7-9 and TRBJ2-5; D may match TRBD1 or TRBD2 (7 bases each). The CDR3 sequence is 17 residues long. Germline V gene lookup returns CDR1 SEHNR and CDR2 FQNEAQ (reference sequence). V lost 5 bases and J lost 4, with 23 bases in between. The CDR3 sequence is CASSPSRQGGKGETQYF. The CDR3 DNA reads TGTGCCAGCAGCCCATCTCGACAGGGAGGGAAAGGAGAGACCCAGTACTTC.